These T cell receptor beta chains were read from a single sample in a study of blood T cell repertoires in COVID-19. Profiling relied on immunoSEQ multiplex PCR, and the TCRdb table lists in-frame clones only, not all of them. This table holds about 30,000 clones, 91% found once. The sequencing input was peripheral blood. The receptor source for this set is a human donor with active COVID-19. The donor label of this sample is uncertain. Each CDR3 is given with its conserved first and last residue. The D gene is left open where the match is weak.

>TRBV5-1|TRBJ2-5|TRBD1|13
TGCGCCAGCCTAGGGGGCGAGTTAGAGACCCAGTACTTC
CASLGGELETQYF
>TRBV6-2/TRBV6-3|TRBJ2-1|.|11
TGTGCCAGCAGTAAGCTCGGTGAGCAGTTCTTC
CASSKLGEQFF
>TRBV5-6|TRBJ2-7|.|14
TGTGCCAGCAGCTTGGGGGCAGGGTTCTACGAGCAGTACTTC
CASSLGAGFYEQYF
>TRBV3-1/TRBV3-2|TRBJ1-6|TRBD1|15
TGTGCCAGCAGCCAAGGGACAGGGGTGAATTCACCCCTCCACTTT
CASSQGTGVNSPLHF
>TRBV20-1|TRBJ1-1|.|14
TGCAGTGCCAGTCCAGCGGCATCGAACACTGAAGCTTTCTTT
CSASPAASNTEAFF
>TRBV5-1|TRBJ2-1|TRBD2|16
TGCGCCAGCAGCTTGGAGGTAGCGGGGGACTACAATGAGCAGTTCTTC
CASSLEVAGDYNEQFF
>TRBV7-2|TRBJ2-1|TRBD1|15
TGTGCCAGCACCATGGACAGGGGATCCTACAATGAGCAGTTCTTC
CASTMDRGSYNEQFF
>TRBV7-2|TRBJ2-5|.|14
TGTGCCAGCAGCCTCAGGGTCGGGGGAGAGACCCAGTACTTC
CASSLRVGGETQYF
>TRBV19|TRBJ2-2|.|15
TGTGCCAGTAGTATCGGTGGACAGAACACCGGGGAGCTGTTTTTT
CASSIGGQNTGELFF
>TRBV11-2|TRBJ2-3|TRBD2|14
TGTGCCAGCAGCCCGGGACTAGCTACAGATACGCAGTATTTT
CASSPGLATDTQYF
>TRBV7-2|TRBJ2-7|TRBD2|16
TGTGCCAGCAGCCCCTCCGGGACTAGCGGGATCTACGAGCAGTACTTC
CASSPSGTSGIYEQYF